This T cell receptor beta chain was identified in a study of shared clonotypes between healthy human individuals. Overall study context: Three CD4 naive, three CD4 memory, two CD8 naive and one CD8 memory plate were used per donor.

Per the germline V gene, CDR1 is SGHNT and CDR2 is YYREEE (reference sequence). The V segment lost 2 bases and the J segment 0 bases; nucleotides outside the gene matches: 3. The length of the CDR3 is 15 residues. CD45RO-negative CD8 cells positively selected for CCR7 made up the naive population, which excluded terminally differentiated effector memory CD45RA+ cells. Donors were healthy HIV-negative adults without recent acute infections or vaccinations. Each donor was a Caucasian adult residing in Nashville, Tennessee. Whole-study results and caveats: Approximately 5.4% of naive CD4 clonotypes were common to several donors.

To note about this clone: No antigen is known for it. The same CDR3 also results from other DNA sequences found in this sample.

This table comes from immunoSEQ multiplex PCR, and its TCRdb copy is limited to in-frame clones, with some not included. This table holds 1.5 million to 2.5 million clones, over 85% found once. The chain couples TRBV5-4 to TRBJ1-1, with 8 bases identical to TRBD1. The sequence derives from a man aged 18 to 30 in good health. The sample comprised naive CD8+ T cells sorted from blood. The CDR3 nucleotides are TGTGCCAGCAGCTTATGGACAGGGATGAACACTGAAGCTTTCTTT. It translates to CASSLWTGMNTEAFF. Looking up the rest from reference TRBV5-4 and TRBJ1-1 gives the full variable domain: ETGVTQSPTHLIKTRGQQVTLRCSSQSGHNTVSWYQQALGQGPQFIFQYYREEENGRGNFPPRFSGLQFPNYSSELNVNALELDDSALYLCASSLWTGMNTEAFFGQGTRLTVV.